The present entry profiles one T cell receptor (beta chain) with its context. Antigen unknown. A single base separates this from a much larger clone, so it may be a read error. The CDR3 is 14 residues long. Trimming removed 6 bases from V and 6 bases from J; junction bases left unmatched: 11. Germline V CDR1 and CDR2: DFQATT, SNEGSKA (reference sequence). The sample originates from a study of molecular identifiers for immune sequencing clone quantification. Study-level information: Replicate experiments took RNA from around 20,000 or 100,000 naive CD8 cells, divided it five ways and sequenced four. General study findings and limits: Clonotypes surpassing 20 RNA copies contained over 99% of effector molecules, versus under 1% in naive cells. Highly expanded clone sizes could be underestimated by identical TCR molecules sharing a barcode.

TCRdb reprocessed the PCR reads via MiXCR and lists one record per CDR3 protein. The sample includes 550,000 to 750,000 distinct CDR3 sequences, 20% of them seen just once. This receptor was taken from a human donor in good health. Some libraries in this study had Jurkat cell RNA spiked in. The chain links TRBV20-1 to TRBJ2-1; 7 bases fit TRBD2. The sample consisted of naive CD8+ T cells from blood, with Jurkat cell RNA spiked in. The subset here: FACS-sorted CD8+CD4-CCR7+CD45RA+ naive T cells. In DNA form, the CDR3 reads TGCAGTGCAAAAGTGGGAGGGCCGGTCAATGAGCAGTTCTTC. Amino acids: CSAKVGGPVNEQFF.